This TCR beta chain was captured in a study of shared clonotypes between healthy human individuals. Study at large: Three plates were used per donor for CD4 naive, three for CD4 memory, two for CD8 naive and one for CD8 memory.

Using 200 ng DNA, 25,000 to 35,000 T cell genomes, the sorted-subset replicate PCRs were run. Method: immunoSEQ multiplex PCR; TCRdb's copy keeps in-frame clones and lacks some. The sample consists of some 2.4 million clones, 80% to 95% of them appearing once. The CDR3 length is 14 residues. Trimming cost V 5 bases and J 6 bases; bases outside gene matches: 7. The germline V gene encodes CDR1 MDHEN and CDR2 SYDVKM. As concerns this clone: Its antigen is still unknown.

General observations from the study: Non-shared clonotypes had lower generation probabilities than those shared by all four donors.

From CD4+ cells came CD45RA+ naive and CD45RA-negative memory subsets. This clonotype was sampled from a young man in good health. Some clones in this sample may be carry-over from other donors' samples. The sequencing input was naive CD4+ T cells from PBMCs. The subset denotes: CD45RA+ positively selected. The V gene is TRBV28, the J gene TRBJ1-2; 9 bases map to TRBD1. The chain's CDR3 is CASSLWTGENGYTF. The CDR3 DNA reads TGTGCCAGCAGTCTCTGGACAGGGGAAAATGGCTACACCTTC.